A single sample is the source of the 23 T cell receptor beta chains below, sequenced in a study of blood T cell repertoires in COVID-19 (dated by TCRdb to 2020 to 2022). Library method: the immunoSEQ multiplex PCR assay. TCRdb retrieved this table from immuneACCESS and kept in-frame rearrangements only. Not all clones are present; in checked studies, unresolved V genes account for under half, and no reason is known for the remainder. A total of roughly 100,000 clones appear in this sample, 89% of them only once. 5.2% of the sample comes from the top ten. Input material: peripheral blood. These receptors were collected from a woman aged 80 or older with active COVID-19.

This clone showed up just a few times. The chain uses TRBV14 and TRBJ2-7; D gene unclear. Germline CDR1 reads SGHDN; CDR2 reads FVKESK. Trimming cost V 1 base and J 4 bases, with 11 bases left between them. The CDR3 spans 14 residues. For the CDR3, the DNA is TGTGCCAGCAGCCAAGGTGGCCTGCCATACGAGCAGTACTTC. Translating gives CASSQGGLPYEQYF.

This chain connects TRBV2 to TRBJ2-7, with D perhaps TRBD1 (5 bases). This CDR3 region has 12 residues. Trimming removed 6 bases from V and 3 bases from J, with 9 bases in between. Germline V gives CDR1 SNHLY, CDR2 FYNNEI. The CDR3 sequence is CASRQDDYEQYF. Here the CDR3 DNA reads TGTGCCAGCAGACAGGACGACTACGAGCAGTACTTC.

V usage is TRBV11-2 and J usage is TRBJ2-3, with a tentative D call TRBD1 (5 bases). With 3 bases removed from V and 3 bases from J, the gap between germline ends came to 10 bases. The CDR3 covers 14 residues. Germline assignment: CDR1 SGHAT and CDR2 FQNNGV. This CDR3 reads CASSFDRMTDTQYF. The CDR3 region has the DNA TGTGCCAGCAGCTTCGACAGAATGACAGATACGCAGTATTTT.

The J gene is TRBJ2-2, the V gene TRBV5-1; 8 bases are shared with TRBD2. Per germline, CDR1 SGHRS and CDR2 YFSETQ. The CDR3 runs 16 residues. The V segment lost 1 base and the J segment 5 bases; nucleotides outside the gene matches: 7. The CDR3: CASSLFSGSGTGELFF. CDR3 nucleotides: TGCGCCAGCAGCTTGTTCAGCGGGAGTGGGACCGGGGAGCTGTTTTTT.

The chain employs TRBV19 and TRBJ1-2; 8 positions match TRBD1. Germline V gene lookup returns CDR1 LNHDA and CDR2 SQIVND (reference sequence). CDR3 length: 14 residues. The J segment lost 3 bases and the V segment lost 8 bases, leaving 8 bases of the junction unmatched. This CDR3 is CASQQGDRYYGYTF. CDR3 coding DNA: TGTGCCAGTCAACAAGGGGACAGGTACTATGGCTACACCTTC.

CDR3 loop: CASSQTGGGPDTQYF. CDR3 in DNA: TGTGCCAGCAGCCAAACAGGGGGAGGGCCAGATACGCAGTATTTT. The V gene is TRBV4-2, the J gene TRBJ2-3; D might be TRBD1 (8 bases). Germline CDR1 LGHNA, CDR2 YNFKEQ. CDR3 size: 15 residues. With 2 bases removed from V and 4 bases from J, the gap between germline ends came to 13 bases.

V and J are TRBV7-9 and TRBJ2-7, with TRBD2 matching over 10 bases. Per germline, CDR1 SEHNR and CDR2 FQNEAQ (reference sequence). The CDR3 loop spans 15 amino acids. Unmatched junction bases numbered 7, after V lost 3 bases and J lost 5 bases. The chain's CDR3 is CASSFTTSGSHEQYF. In DNA form, the CDR3 reads TGTGCCAGCAGCTTTACGACTAGCGGGTCACACGAGCAGTACTTC.

The CDR3 spells CASSQQGQGSYQPQHF. CDR3 nucleotides: TGTGCCAGCTCACAGCAGGGACAGGGAAGCTATCAGCCCCAGCATTTT. V and J are TRBV18 and TRBJ1-5; 9 bases fit TRBD1. CDR1 is KGHSH and CDR2 is LQKENI in the germline V gene. V was clipped by 4 bases and J by 5 bases; unmatched bases: 9. The CDR3 has 16 amino acids.

There are a few counts of this clone. The chain links TRBV5-1 to TRBJ2-7; 8 bases match TRBD1. There are 13 residues in the CDR3. J lost 1 base, V lost 5 bases, and 2 bases had no gene match. Germline CDR1 and CDR2: SGHRS and YFSETQ. For the CDR3, the DNA is TGCGCCAGCAGTTGGACAGGGTCCTACGAGCAGTACTTC. It codes for CASSWTGSYEQYF. The complete variable domain, with remaining parts taken from reference TRBV5-1 and TRBJ2-7, reads KAGVTQTPRYLIKTRGQQVTLSCSPISGHRSVSWYQQTPGQGLQFLFEYFSETQRNKGNFPGRFSGRQFSNSRSEMNVSTLELGDSALYLCASSWTGSYEQYFGPGTRLTVT.

The chain links TRBV18 to TRBJ2-1; 11 bases line up with TRBD2. With 5 bases clipped from V and 4 bases from J, the junction kept 4 bases outside the gene matches. The CDR3 runs to 15 residues. Germline CDR1 KGHSH, CDR2 LQKENI. The CDR3 region is CASSGWTSGYNEQFF. Written as DNA, the CDR3 is TGTGCCAGCTCAGGCTGGACTAGCGGGTACAATGAGCAGTTCTTC.

This sequence joins TRBV11-3 and TRBJ2-3, with 8 bases fitting TRBD1. The CDR3 spans 15 residues. Trimming took 5 bases from V and 1 from J; bases not matched to a gene: 5. CDR1 is SGHNT and CDR2 is YENEEA in the germline V gene. CDR3 DNA: TGTGCCAGCAGCCTTCAGGGGGCGGGCACAGATACGCAGTATTTT. Its translation is CASSLQGAGTDTQYF.

The rearrangement links TRBV7-6 to TRBJ2-1; 10 nucleotides match TRBD2. The V segment lost 1 base and the J segment 6 bases; nucleotides outside the gene matches: 12. From germline, CDR1 is SGHVS and CDR2 FNYEAQ. The CDR3 covers 18 residues. CDR3 amino acids: CASSLVVTSGTRLNEQFF. The CDR3 DNA is TGTGCCAGCAGCTTAGTAGTTACTAGCGGGACTCGTCTCAATGAGCAGTTCTTC.

The CDR3 coding sequence is TGTGCCAGCAAAGGGGACTATCAGCCCCAGCATTTT. This translates into CASKGDYQPQHF. This chain uses TRBV2 with TRBJ1-5; perhaps TRBD1 as D (5 bases). Germline V gene lookup returns CDR1 SNHLY and CDR2 FYNNEI. V shed 7 bases and J shed 5 bases, with 9 bases lying between them. The CDR3 extends over 12 amino acids.

This rearrangement joins TRBV29-1 to TRBJ1-1; 9 bases line up with TRBD1. From germline, CDR1 is SQVTM and CDR2 ANQGSEA. Germline trimming cut 6 bases from V and 4 bases from J; bases unmatched to any gene: 12. The CDR3 runs 15 residues. CDR3 sequence reads: CSVLPTGGAGTEAFF. Here the CDR3 DNA reads TGCAGCGTCCTCCCAACAGGGGGCGCGGGCACTGAAGCTTTCTTT.

The J gene is TRBJ1-2, the V gene TRBV6-2 or TRBV6-3, with no clear D. The CDR3 covers 12 residues. Germline CDR1 and CDR2: MNHEY and SVGEGT. Between the trimmed V and J ends, which lost 4 bases and 1 base, there was a span of 4 bases. Here the CDR3 reads CASSSSNYGYTF. The CDR3 DNA reads as TGTGCCAGCAGTTCGAGTAACTATGGCTACACCTTC.

The rearrangement uses TRBV19 and TRBJ2-3, with 7 bases fitting TRBD1. CDR1 and CDR2 from the germline V gene are LNHDA and SQIVND (reference sequence). With V trimmed by 3 bases and J by 3 bases, 6 bases remained unmatched. This CDR3 has 15 residues. DNA of the CDR3: TGTGCCAGTAGTATCGGAACAGGGGAGACAGATACGCAGTATTTT. Protein product: CASSIGTGETDTQYF. The variable domain in full, with the rest retrieved from reference TRBV19 and TRBJ2-3, is DGGITQSPKYLFRKEGQNVTLSCEQNLNHDAMYWYRQDPGQGLRLIYYSQIVNDFQKGDIAEGYSVSREKKESFPLTVTSAQKNPTAFYLCASSIGTGETDTQYFGPGTRLTVL.

The V and J genes are TRBV6-2 or TRBV6-3 and TRBJ2-7, with D perhaps TRBD1 (6 bases). CDR3 size: 15 residues. Between the trimmed V and J ends, which lost 2 bases and 9 bases, there was a span of 20 bases. Germline V gene sequence: CDR1 MNHEY, CDR2 SVGEGT. CDR3 in DNA: TGTGCCAGCAGTTACCAGGACAGCTTTTGGGTAGGGCAGTACTTC. Its translation is CASSYQDSFWVGQYF.

This chain links TRBV7-2 with TRBJ2-2, with TRBD2 identical over 11 bases. This CDR3 has 16 amino acids. V dropped 0 bases and J dropped 6; count of bases not matched to a gene: 3. Germline CDR1 is SGHTA and CDR2 is FQGNSA. CDR3 bases: TGTGCCAGCAGCTTAGCCACGGGACTAGCGGCCGGGGAGCTGTTTTTT. As protein: CASSLATGLAAGELFF.

This clone appeared once. V is TRBV28 and J is TRBJ2-5, with 16 bases identical to TRBD2. Trimming took 3 bases from V and 5 from J; bases not matched to a gene: 3. This CDR3 comprises 16 residues. Germline CDR1 is MDHEN and CDR2 is SYDVKM. The CDR3 coding sequence is TGTGCCAGCAGTTTCTCGGGACTAGCGGGAGGGGAGACCCAGTACTTC. Translating it yields CASSFSGLAGGETQYF.

This chain connects TRBV7-9 to TRBJ2-2, with 13 bases identical to TRBD2. The CDR3 contains 17 residues. Germline values: CDR1 SEHNR, CDR2 FQNEAQ (reference sequence). V gave up 6 bases and J gave up 7 bases; unmatched junction bases: 11. Here the CDR3 reads CASRPGLAGVRDGELFF. Written as DNA, the CDR3 is TGTGCCAGCAGACCTGGACTAGCGGGAGTCCGCGACGGGGAGCTGTTTTTT.

The CDR3 nucleotides read TGCAGCGTTGCTCTGGGGGGAACTGAAGCTTTCTTT. Amino acid sequence: CSVALGGTEAFF. The chain has TRBV29-1 and TRBJ1-1, with a possible D match to TRBD1 (5 bases). The germline V gene has CDR1 SQVTM and CDR2 ANQGSEA. Trimming removed 4 bases from V and 5 bases from J, with 11 bases in between. This CDR3 region has 12 residues.

The chain recombines TRBV6-6 with TRBJ2-7, with TRBD2 matching over 8 bases. Looked up from germline, CDR1 is MNHNY and CDR2 is SVGAGI (reference sequence). V was pared by 6 bases and J by 3 bases, with 10 bases of the junction left unmatched. This CDR3 is built from 15 residues. Here the CDR3 DNA reads TGTGCCAGCAGACAGGCGGGAGGCGGAATCTACGAGCAGTACTTC. Its protein is CASRQAGGGIYEQYF.

This clone was detected only a few times. This chain joins TRBV7-2 and TRBJ2-2, with a weak D call TRBD2 (5 bases). Germline V gives CDR1 SGHTA, CDR2 FQGNSA. V was shortened by 5 bases and J by 5 bases, with 21 bases between the two germline ends. The CDR3 extends over 17 amino acids. The CDR3 sequence: CASSPSVEAILTGELFF. The CDR3 coding sequence is TGTGCCAGCAGCCCCTCGGTGGAGGCAATTCTGACCGGGGAGCTGTTTTTT.